This entry describes one T cell receptor (beta chain). Its antigen remains unknown. The data were obtained in a study of cytomegalovirus exposure and HLA in healthy donors. The study, taken as a whole, reports: Through in vitro validation, three CMV-associated chains were shown to be specific for CMV antigens. There were over 150 TCR beta chains listed as cytomegalovirus-associated.

The trim removed 0 bases at V and 2 bases at J, leaving 2 bases unmatched. This CDR3 spans 15 amino acids. The germline gives CDR1 ENHRY, CDR2 SYGVKD. Researchers ran the PCR with 60 Vbeta and 13 Jbeta primers. Clones were sequenced by immunoSEQ multiplex PCR, and TCRdb holds only the in-frame ones, with some missing. This table holds fewer than 200,000 clones, less than 90% found once. The genes are TRBV10-3 and TRBJ2-7; 9 nucleotides match TRBD2. Specimen: PBMCs. The sequence was obtained from a man aged 50 or older in good health and CMV-seronegative. Here the CDR3 DNA reads TGTGCCATCAGTGAGTCGGCGGGAGGGGCCTACGAGCAGTACTTC. Its translation is CAISESAGGAYEQYF.